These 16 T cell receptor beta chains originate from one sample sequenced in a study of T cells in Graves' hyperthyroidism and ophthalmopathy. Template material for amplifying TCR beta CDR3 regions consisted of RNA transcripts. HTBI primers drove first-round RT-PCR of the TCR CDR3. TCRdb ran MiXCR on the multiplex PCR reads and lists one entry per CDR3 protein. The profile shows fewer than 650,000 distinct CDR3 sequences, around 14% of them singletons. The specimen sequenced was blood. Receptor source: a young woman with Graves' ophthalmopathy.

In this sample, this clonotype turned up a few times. CDR3 nucleotides: TGCGCCAGCACCATCTTGGGGCGCGATGAGCAGTTCTTC. Translating it yields CASTILGRDEQFF. This chain connects TRBV5-1 to TRBJ2-1; the D gene is possibly TRBD1 (5 bases). The CDR3 sequence is 13 residues long. Trimming removed 6 bases from V and 8 bases from J, with 15 bases in between. The germline V gene encodes CDR1 SGHRS and CDR2 YFSETQ.

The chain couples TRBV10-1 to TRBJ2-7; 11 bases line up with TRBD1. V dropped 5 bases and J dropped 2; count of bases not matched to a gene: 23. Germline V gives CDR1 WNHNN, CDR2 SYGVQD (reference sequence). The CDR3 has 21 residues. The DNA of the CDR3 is TGCGCCAGCAGTCTTCATTACCCGGGACAGGGGGAGTGTGGCCAAACCTACGAGCAGTACTTC. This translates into CASSLHYPGQGECGQTYEQYF.

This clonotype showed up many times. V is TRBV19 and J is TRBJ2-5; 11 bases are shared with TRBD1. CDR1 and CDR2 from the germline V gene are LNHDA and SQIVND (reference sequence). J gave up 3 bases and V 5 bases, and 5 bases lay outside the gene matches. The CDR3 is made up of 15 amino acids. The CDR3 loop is CASSPWDRGKETQYF. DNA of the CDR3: TGTGCCAGTAGTCCGTGGGACAGGGGGAAAGAGACCCAGTACTTC.

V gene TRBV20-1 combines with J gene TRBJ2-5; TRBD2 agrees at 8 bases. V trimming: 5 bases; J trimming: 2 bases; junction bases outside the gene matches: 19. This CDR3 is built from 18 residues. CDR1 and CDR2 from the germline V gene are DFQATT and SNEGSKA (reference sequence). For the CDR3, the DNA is TGCAGTGCTGAAGCGGGAGTTGGCGGGAGCACCGTACAAGAGACCCAGTACTTC. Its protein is CSAEAGVGGSTVQETQYF.

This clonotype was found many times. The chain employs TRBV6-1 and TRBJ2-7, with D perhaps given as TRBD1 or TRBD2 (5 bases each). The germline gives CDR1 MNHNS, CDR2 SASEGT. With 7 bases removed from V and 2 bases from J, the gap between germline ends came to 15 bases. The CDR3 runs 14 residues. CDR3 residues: CASKPGRAPYEQYF. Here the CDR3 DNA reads TGTGCCAGCAAACCGGGACGGGCTCCCTACGAGCAGTACTTC.

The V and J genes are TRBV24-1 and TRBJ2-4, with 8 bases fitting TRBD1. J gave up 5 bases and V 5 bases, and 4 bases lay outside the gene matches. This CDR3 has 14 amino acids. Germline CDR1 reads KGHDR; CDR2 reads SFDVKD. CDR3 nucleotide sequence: TGTGCCACCAGTGGAACAGGGGGAGAAAACATTCAGTACTTC. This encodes CATSGTGGENIQYF.

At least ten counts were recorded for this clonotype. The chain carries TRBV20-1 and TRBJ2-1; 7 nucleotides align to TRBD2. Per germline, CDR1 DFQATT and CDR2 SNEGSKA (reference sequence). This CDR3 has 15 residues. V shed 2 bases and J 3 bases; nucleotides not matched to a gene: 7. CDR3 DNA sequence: TGCAGTGCTAGACCTTCCGGGAGGCTCTACAATGAGCAGTTCTTC. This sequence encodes CSARPSGRLYNEQFF.

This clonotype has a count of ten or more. The CDR3 here is CASSYHAGSTENTEAFF. Written as DNA, the CDR3 is TGTGCCAGCAGTTATCATGCAGGTAGCACGGAAAACACTGAAGCTTTCTTT. This chain connects TRBV6-1 to TRBJ1-1, with D uncertain. The CDR3 loop spans 17 amino acids. V shed 5 bases and J shed 2 bases, with 21 bases lying between them. Germline V gene data show CDR1 as MNHNS and CDR2 as SASEGT.

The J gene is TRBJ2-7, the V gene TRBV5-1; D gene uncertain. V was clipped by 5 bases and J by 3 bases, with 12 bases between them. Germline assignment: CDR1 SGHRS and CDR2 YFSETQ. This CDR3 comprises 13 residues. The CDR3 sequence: CASRLTGDYEQYF. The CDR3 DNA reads TGCGCCAGCAGATTAACTGGGGACTACGAGCAGTACTTC.

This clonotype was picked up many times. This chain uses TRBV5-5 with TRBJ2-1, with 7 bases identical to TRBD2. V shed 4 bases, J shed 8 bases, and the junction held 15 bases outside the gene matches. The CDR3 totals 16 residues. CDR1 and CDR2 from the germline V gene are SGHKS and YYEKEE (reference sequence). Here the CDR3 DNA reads TGTGCCAGCAGCACCTTGACTAGCCCTACCAGGGATGAGCAGTTCTTC. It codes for CASSTLTSPTRDEQFF. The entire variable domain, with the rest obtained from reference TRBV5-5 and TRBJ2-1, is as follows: DAGVTQSPTHLIKTRGQQVTLRCSPISGHKSVSWYQQVLGQGPQFIFQYYEKEERGRGNFPDRFSARQFPNYSSELNVNALLLGDSALYLCASSTLTSPTRDEQFFGPGTRLTVL.

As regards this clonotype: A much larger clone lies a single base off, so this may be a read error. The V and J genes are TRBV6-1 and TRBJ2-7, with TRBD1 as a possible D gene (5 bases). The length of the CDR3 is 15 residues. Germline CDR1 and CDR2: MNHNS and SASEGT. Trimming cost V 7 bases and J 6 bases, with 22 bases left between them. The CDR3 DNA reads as TGTGCCAGCACCGAGAGTCAGGGTAAGGTCTGCGAGCAGTACTTC. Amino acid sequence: CASTESQGKVCEQYF.

The CDR3 region is CASSLGTSLYEQYF. CDR3 coding DNA: TGTGCCAGCAGTCTCGGGACAAGCCTCTACGAGCAGTACTTC. The V gene is TRBV6-2 or TRBV6-3, the J gene TRBJ2-7, with D tentatively TRBD1 (6 bases). CDR3 length: 14 residues. Trimming shortened V by 5 bases and J by 3 bases, and 14 bases separated the two germline ends. Germline V CDR1 and CDR2: MNHEY, SVGEGT.

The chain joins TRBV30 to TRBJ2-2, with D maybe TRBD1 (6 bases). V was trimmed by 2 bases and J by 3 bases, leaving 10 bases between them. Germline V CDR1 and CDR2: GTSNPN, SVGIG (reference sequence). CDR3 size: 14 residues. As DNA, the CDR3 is TGTGCCTGGAGTCCGGGACACGACACCGGGGAGCTGTTTTTT. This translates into CAWSPGHDTGELFF.

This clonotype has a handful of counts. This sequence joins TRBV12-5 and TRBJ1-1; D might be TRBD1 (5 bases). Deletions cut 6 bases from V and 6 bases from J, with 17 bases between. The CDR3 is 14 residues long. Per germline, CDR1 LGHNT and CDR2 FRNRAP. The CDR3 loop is CASGPDTRGAEAFF. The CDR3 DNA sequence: TGTGCTAGTGGCCCGGACACACGGGGGGCTGAAGCTTTCTTT. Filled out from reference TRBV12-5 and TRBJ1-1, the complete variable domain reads DARVTQTPRHKVTEMGQEVTMRCQPILGHNTVFWYRQTMMQGLELLAYFRNRAPLDDSGMPKDRFSAEMPDATLATLKIQPSEPRDSAVYFCASGPDTRGAEAFFGQGTRLTVV.

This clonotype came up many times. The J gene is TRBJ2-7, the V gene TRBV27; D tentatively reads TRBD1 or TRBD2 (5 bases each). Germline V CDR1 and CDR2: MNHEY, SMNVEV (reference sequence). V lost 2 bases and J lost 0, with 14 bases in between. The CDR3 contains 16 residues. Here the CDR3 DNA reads TGTGCCAGCAGTTTACTGAGGGGAACCGACTCCTACGAGCAGTACTTC. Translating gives CASSLLRGTDSYEQYF.

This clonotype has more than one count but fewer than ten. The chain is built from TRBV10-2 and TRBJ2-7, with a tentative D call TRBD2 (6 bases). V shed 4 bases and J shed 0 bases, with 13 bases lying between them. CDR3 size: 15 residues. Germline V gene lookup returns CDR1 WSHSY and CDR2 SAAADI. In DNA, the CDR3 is TGCGCCAGCAGTGTGGACTATTTCAGCTCCTACGAGCAGTACTTC. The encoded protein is CASSVDYFSSYEQYF.